The rows below give T cell receptor beta chains drawn from one sample of a study of shared clonotypes between healthy human individuals. Profiled with immunoSEQ multiplex PCR; TCRdb holds only in-frame clones, not every one. The table includes hundreds of thousands of clones, around 80% detected once. The specimen sequenced was PBMCs. These TCRs come from a woman aged 40 to 50 in good health. Some clones in this sample may be carry-over from other donors' samples. The CDR3 runs from the conserved cysteine through the conserved F or W. D genes are given only for firm matches. The size field is filled for only some rows; it gives once, few, many or a size class.

clone size: NA; V gene: TRBV5-1; D gene: TRBD2; J gene: TRBJ2-7; CDR3 protein: CASSSSGSRYEQYF; CDR3 DNA: TGCGCCAGCAGCTCTAGCGGGAGTCGGTACGAGCAGTACTTC
clone size: once; V gene: TRBV4-2; D gene: NA; J gene: TRBJ1-2; CDR3 protein: CASSQDPNYGYTF; CDR3 DNA: TGTGCCAGCAGCCAGGACCCTAACTATGGCTACACCTTC
clone size: NA; V gene: TRBV18; D gene: NA; J gene: TRBJ1-1; CDR3 protein: CASTPGDTEAFF; CDR3 DNA: TGTGCCAGCACTCCAGGGGACACTGAAGCTTTCTTT
clone size: NA; V gene: TRBV9; D gene: TRBD2; J gene: TRBJ2-1; CDR3 protein: CASSVSGGLAGPNEQFF; CDR3 DNA: TGTGCCAGCAGCGTCTCTGGTGGGCTAGCGGGACCTAATGAGCAGTTCTTC
clone size: NA; V gene: TRBV6-1; D gene: NA; J gene: TRBJ2-7; CDR3 protein: CASSKWTASYEQYF; CDR3 DNA: TGTGCCAGCAGTAAGTGGACAGCCTCCTACGAGCAGTACTTC
clone size: NA; V gene: TRBV2; D gene: NA; J gene: TRBJ2-5; CDR3 protein: CASSPRAGQETQYF; CDR3 DNA: TGTGCCAGCAGCCCTAGGGCAGGGCAAGAGACCCAGTACTTC
clone size: NA; V gene: TRBV28; D gene: NA; J gene: TRBJ1-4; CDR3 protein: CASRTTGTGPEKLFF; CDR3 DNA: TGTGCCAGCAGAACCACCGGTACAGGCCCCGAAAAACTGTTTTTT
clone size: NA; V gene: TRBV14; D gene: NA; J gene: TRBJ1-2; CDR3 protein: CASSQRQRGYTF; CDR3 DNA: TGTGCCAGCAGCCAACGACAGAGAGGCTACACCTTC
clone size: NA; V gene: TRBV11-3; D gene: NA; J gene: TRBJ2-3; CDR3 protein: CASSLGQPNTQYF; CDR3 DNA: TGTGCCAGCAGCCTGGGCCAACCCAATACGCAGTATTTT
clone size: NA; V gene: TRBV7-8; D gene: NA; J gene: TRBJ2-1; CDR3 protein: CASSLTRDTFYNEQFF; CDR3 DNA: TGTGCCAGCAGCTTAACCCGGGACACCTTTTACAATGAGCAGTTCTTC
clone size: NA; V gene: TRBV30; D gene: NA; J gene: TRBJ2-7; CDR3 protein: CAWRSWGGKENYGQYF; CDR3 DNA: TGTGCCTGGAGAAGTTGGGGCGGAAAAGAGAACTACGGGCAGTACTTC
clone size: few; V gene: TRBV19; D gene: NA; J gene: TRBJ1-1; CDR3 protein: CASSIRAPNTEAFF; CDR3 DNA: TGTGCCAGTAGTATAAGGGCACCGAACACTGAAGCTTTCTTT
clone size: NA; V gene: TRBV4-3; D gene: NA; J gene: TRBJ1-2; CDR3 protein: CASSQLGRGRGGYTF; CDR3 DNA: TGCGCCAGCAGCCAATTAGGCCGGGGCCGGGGAGGCTACACCTTC
clone size: once; V gene: TRBV14; D gene: TRBD2; J gene: TRBJ2-1; CDR3 protein: CASSLKPGLGMGNEQFF; CDR3 DNA: TGTGCCAGCAGCCTAAAGCCGGGACTAGGTATGGGCAATGAGCAGTTCTTC
clone size: NA; V gene: TRBV7-3; D gene: TRBD1; J gene: TRBJ2-1; CDR3 protein: CASRTFRDRANHEQFF; CDR3 DNA: TGTGCCAGCAGGACTTTCCGGGACAGGGCTAACCATGAGCAGTTCTTC
clone size: NA; V gene: TRBV10-3; D gene: NA; J gene: TRBJ1-5; CDR3 protein: CAISESSGGWQPQHF; CDR3 DNA: TGTGCCATCAGTGAGTCCAGCGGGGGCTGGCAGCCCCAGCATTTT
clone size: NA; V gene: TRBV28; D gene: NA; J gene: TRBJ1-1; CDR3 protein: CAGSRGWYTEAFF; CDR3 DNA: TGTGCCGGATCCAGGGGTTGGTACACTGAAGCTTTCTTT
clone size: NA; V gene: TRBV28; D gene: NA; J gene: TRBJ1-5; CDR3 protein: CASSLWGFQPQHF; CDR3 DNA: TGTGCCAGCAGTTTATGGGGGTTTCAGCCCCAGCATTTT
clone size: few; V gene: TRBV28; D gene: TRBD2; J gene: TRBJ2-7; CDR3 protein: CASSGDIRTSGAYEQYF; CDR3 DNA: TGTGCCAGCAGTGGGGACATACGGACTAGCGGGGCCTACGAGCAGTACTTC
clone size: NA; V gene: TRBV10-2; D gene: TRBD1; J gene: TRBJ1-5; CDR3 protein: CASSDRQGVSNQPQHF; CDR3 DNA: TGCGCCAGCAGCGACCGACAGGGGGTGAGCAATCAGCCCCAGCATTTT
clone size: NA; V gene: TRBV28; D gene: NA; J gene: TRBJ2-1; CDR3 protein: CASSSGTTHNEQFF; CDR3 DNA: TGTGCCAGCAGTTCAGGGACAACACACAATGAGCAGTTCTTC
clone size: many; V gene: TRBV30; D gene: NA; J gene: TRBJ2-7; CDR3 protein: CAWSSPGEQYF; CDR3 DNA: TGTGCCTGGAGTAGCCCGGGCGAGCAGTACTTC
clone size: NA; V gene: TRBV9; D gene: NA; J gene: TRBJ2-5; CDR3 protein: CASSVGDWETQYF; CDR3 DNA: TGTGCCAGCAGCGTAGGGGACTGGGAGACCCAGTACTTC
clone size: once; V gene: TRBV27; D gene: NA; J gene: TRBJ2-1; CDR3 protein: CASSIPQHEFF; CDR3 DNA: TGTGCCAGCAGCATCCCACAACACGAGTTCTTC
clone size: many; V gene: TRBV6-6; D gene: NA; J gene: TRBJ1-2; CDR3 protein: CATVAGPFNYGYTF; CDR3 DNA: TGTGCCACCGTCGCAGGCCCCTTTAACTATGGCTACACCTTC
clone size: NA; V gene: TRBV14; D gene: NA; J gene: TRBJ1-2; CDR3 protein: CASSQARGGGYTF; CDR3 DNA: TGTGCCAGCAGCCAAGCCAGGGGAGGAGGCTACACCTTC
clone size: NA; V gene: TRBV5-6; D gene: TRBD2; J gene: TRBJ2-2; CDR3 protein: CASSFGRRGGELFF; CDR3 DNA: TGTGCCAGCAGCTTCGGGAGGAGGGGCGGGGAGCTGTTTTTT
clone size: once; V gene: TRBV5-1; D gene: NA; J gene: TRBJ1-2; CDR3 protein: CASSSNLYQNYGYTF; CDR3 DNA: TGCGCCAGCAGCTCTAACCTATATCAAAACTATGGCTACACCTTC
clone size: few; V gene: TRBV14; D gene: NA; J gene: TRBJ2-3; CDR3 protein: CASSLTFNGVTDTQYF; CDR3 DNA: TGTGCCAGCAGCCTAACATTTAATGGAGTGACAGATACGCAGTATTTT
clone size: NA; V gene: TRBV7-2; D gene: NA; J gene: TRBJ2-3; CDR3 protein: CASSLRDTQYF; CDR3 DNA: TGTGCCAGCAGCCTCAGAGATACGCAGTATTTT
clone size: NA; V gene: TRBV11-2; D gene: TRBD1; J gene: TRBJ2-1; CDR3 protein: CASSLRVTGQAYNEQFF; CDR3 DNA: TGTGCCAGCAGCTTACGGGTGACGGGACAGGCCTACAATGAGCAGTTCTTC
clone size: NA; V gene: TRBV5-4; D gene: TRBD1; J gene: TRBJ2-2; CDR3 protein: CASSLAGGNTGELFF; CDR3 DNA: TGTGCCAGCAGCTTGGCAGGGGGAAACACCGGGGAGCTGTTTTTT
clone size: NA; V gene: TRBV29-1; D gene: NA; J gene: TRBJ2-7; CDR3 protein: CSAEGGRGYEQYF; CDR3 DNA: TGCAGCGCCGAGGGGGGGCGAGGCTACGAGCAGTACTTC
clone size: NA; V gene: TRBV6-1; D gene: NA; J gene: TRBJ1-1; CDR3 protein: CASSELQGSEAFF; CDR3 DNA: TGTGCCAGCAGTGAGCTACAGGGCTCTGAAGCTTTCTTT
clone size: NA; V gene: TRBV30; D gene: NA; J gene: TRBJ1-1; CDR3 protein: CAWRDESGAFF; CDR3 DNA: TGTGCCTGGAGGGACGAAAGCGGGGCTTTCTTT
clone size: once; V gene: TRBV2; D gene: NA; J gene: TRBJ2-2; CDR3 protein: CASSGDVANTGELFF; CDR3 DNA: TGTGCCAGCAGCGGGGACGTTGCGAACACCGGGGAGCTGTTTTTT
clone size: NA; V gene: TRBV7-5; D gene: NA; J gene: TRBJ2-7; CDR3 protein: CARSLEWLLAGAVPYYEQYF; CDR3 DNA: TGTGCCAGAAGCTTAGAATGGTTACTAGCGGGAGCTGTCCCCTACTACGAGCAGTACTTC
clone size: NA; V gene: TRBV28; D gene: NA; J gene: TRBJ1-2; CDR3 protein: CASFPLGRGNYGYTF; CDR3 DNA: TGTGCCAGCTTTCCCTTAGGTAGGGGTAACTATGGCTACACCTTC
clone size: NA; V gene: TRBV4-3; D gene: TRBD1; J gene: TRBJ1-2; CDR3 protein: CASSRQGGANYGYTF; CDR3 DNA: TGCGCCAGCAGCCGACAGGGTGGCGCTAACTATGGCTACACCTTC
clone size: NA; V gene: TRBV9; D gene: NA; J gene: TRBJ2-5; CDR3 protein: CASSVGGRGNKETQYF; CDR3 DNA: TGTGCCAGCAGCGTGGGGGGACGAGGGAATAAAGAGACCCAGTACTTC
clone size: few; V gene: TRBV28; D gene: NA; J gene: TRBJ2-2; CDR3 protein: CASTIFTGELFF; CDR3 DNA: TGTGCCAGCACCATCTTCACCGGGGAGCTGTTTTTT
clone size: NA; V gene: TRBV5-4; D gene: NA; J gene: TRBJ1-1; CDR3 protein: CASIHRRDGNTEAFF; CDR3 DNA: TGTGCCAGCATCCACCGGCGGGACGGGAACACTGAAGCTTTCTTT
clone size: few; V gene: TRBV7-9; D gene: NA; J gene: TRBJ1-2; CDR3 protein: CASSLDDRDIFYTF; CDR3 DNA: TGTGCCAGCAGCTTAGACGACCGGGACATCTTCTACACCTTC
clone size: once; V gene: TRBV5-1; D gene: NA; J gene: TRBJ2-1; CDR3 protein: CASSLGIGDEQFF; CDR3 DNA: TGCGCCAGCAGCTTGGGTATTGGTGATGAGCAGTTCTTC
clone size: NA; V gene: TRBV15; D gene: NA; J gene: TRBJ2-1; CDR3 protein: CATSRDRPRGRSFGEQFF; CDR3 DNA: TGTGCCACCAGCAGAGATCGTCCGAGGGGGAGAAGTTTTGGTGAGCAGTTCTTC
clone size: few; V gene: TRBV9; D gene: TRBD1; J gene: TRBJ2-5; CDR3 protein: CASSPRDRGGETQYF; CDR3 DNA: TGTGCCAGCAGCCCTAGGGACAGGGGTGGGGAGACCCAGTACTTC
clone size: NA; V gene: TRBV10-1; D gene: NA; J gene: TRBJ2-5; CDR3 protein: CASAQCGRETQYF; CDR3 DNA: TGCGCCAGCGCCCAGTGTGGGAGGGAGACCCAGTACTTC
clone size: NA; V gene: TRBV19; D gene: TRBD2; J gene: TRBJ2-1; CDR3 protein: CASSIDRGLAGGGEQFF; CDR3 DNA: TGTGCCAGTAGTATAGATCGCGGACTAGCGGGAGGTGGTGAGCAGTTCTTC
clone size: once; V gene: TRBV11-2; D gene: NA; J gene: TRBJ2-1; CDR3 protein: CASSAPVFGVEQFF; CDR3 DNA: TGTGCCAGCAGCGCCCCCGTTTTTGGCGTTGAGCAGTTCTTC
clone size: NA; V gene: TRBV4-1; D gene: NA; J gene: TRBJ2-3; CDR3 protein: CASSQGYVRDTQYF; CDR3 DNA: TGCGCCAGCAGCCAAGGCTACGTGAGGGATACGCAGTATTTT